Each of the 14 T cell receptor beta chains below was sequenced from the same sample in a study of beta chain features in type 1 diabetes. All of the isolated RNA was reverse transcribed, so expressed TCRB transcripts were sequenced. Sequencing was performed with immunoSEQ multiplex PCR; in TCRdb, only in-frame clones are kept and a portion is missing. The data show hundreds of thousands of clones, around 68% seen once. Source material: naive CD4+ T cells from blood. The receptor source for this set is a man younger than 40 in good health.

The chain links TRBV28 to TRBJ2-5; possibly TRBD1 for D (5 bases). The CDR3 contains 14 residues. Germline V CDR1 and CDR2: MDHEN, SYDVKM. V lost 9 bases to trimming and J lost 0 bases, with 14 bases between them. CDR3 bases: TGTGCCAGTAGATTGGGGCAGCACCAAGAGACCCAGTACTTC. The encoded protein is CASRLGQHQETQYF.

The J gene is TRBJ1-1, the V gene TRBV29-1; the D is unclear. The CDR3 contains 13 residues. Between the trimmed V and J ends, which lost 4 bases and 0 bases, there was a span of 9 bases. Per germline, CDR1 SQVTM and CDR2 ANQGSEA. The DNA of the CDR3 is TGCAGCGTTGTTCCACAGTTGAACACTGAAGCTTTCTTT. The encoded protein is CSVVPQLNTEAFF.

V gene TRBV4-3 combines with J gene TRBJ2-7, with no clear D. Trimming cost V 1 base and J 5 bases, with 3 bases left between them. The CDR3 loop spans 11 amino acids. The germline V gene has CDR1 LGHNA and CDR2 YSLEER. The CDR3 region is CASSQGDEQYF. The CDR3 nucleotides read TGCGCCAGCAGCCAAGGAGACGAGCAGTACTTC.

This clone was seen a few times. CDR3 sequence reads: CASSTRQGKETQYF. CDR3 bases: TGTGCCAGCAGCACCCGACAGGGTAAAGAGACCCAGTACTTC. The chain uses TRBV7-9 and TRBJ2-5; TRBD1 aligns across 7 bases. The V and J ends lost 5 bases and 3 bases, in that order; junction bases with no gene match: 6. Germline V lookup: CDR1 SEHNR, CDR2 FQNEAQ (reference sequence). The CDR3 totals 14 residues.

The sample holds a few counts of this clone. CDR3 nucleotides: TGCAGCGCCCGGGTCGCAGGGTTGAATTCACCCCTCCACTTT. Translating gives CSARVAGLNSPLHF. J is TRBJ1-6 and V is TRBV29-1; D is possibly TRBD1 (5 bases). Germline-derived CDR1 and CDR2 are SQVTM and ANQGSEA. The CDR3 covers 14 residues. V was trimmed by 7 bases and J by 7 bases, leaving 17 bases between them.

The chain has TRBV28 and TRBJ1-2, with no clear D. The CDR3 has 11 residues. The ends were cut back, 3 bases at V and 5 bases at J, with 4 bases in the middle. From germline, CDR1 is MDHEN and CDR2 SYDVKM. This chain's CDR3 is CASSFGYGYTF. CDR3 nucleotide sequence: TGTGCCAGCAGTTTCGGATATGGCTACACCTTC.

V usage is TRBV7-2 and J usage is TRBJ2-1; the match to TRBD2 covers 9 bases. Germline loops: CDR1 SGHTA, CDR2 FQGNSA. The CDR3 totals 16 residues. The ends lost 1 base at V and 4 bases at J; junction bases unmatched: 5. DNA of the CDR3: TGTGCCAGCAGCTTAGTAGCTAGCGGGACTTACAATGAGCAGTTCTTC. Amino acid sequence: CASSLVASGTYNEQFF. The complete variable domain, with remaining parts taken from reference TRBV7-2 and TRBJ2-1, reads GAGVSQSPSNKVTEKGKDVELRCDPISGHTALYWYRQSLGQGLEFLIYFQGNSAPDKSGLPSDRFSAERTGGSVSTLTIQRTQQEDSAVYLCASSLVASGTYNEQFFGPGTRLTVL.

The rearrangement uses TRBV6-5 and TRBJ2-7; a possible D gene is TRBD1 (6 bases). This CDR3 is built from 13 residues. CDR1 is MNHEY, CDR2 SVGAGI, per germline. V was clipped by 8 bases and J by 5 bases, with 16 bases between them. The CDR3, as DNA: TGTGCCAGCCCTAGTTACAGGGTGGACGAGCAGTACTTC. Protein product: CASPSYRVDEQYF.

The V gene is TRBV2, the J gene TRBJ1-1; 9 bases are shared with TRBD1. This CDR3 region has 16 residues. After removal of 4 bases from V and 5 bases from J, the junction contained 11 bases not matched to a gene. Germline lookup yields CDR1 SNHLY and CDR2 FYNNEI. The CDR3 nucleotides are TGTGCCAGCAGTGGAAGGACAGGGGCCCGTAGTACTGAAGCTTTCTTT. It specifies CASSGRTGARSTEAFF.

CDR3 nucleotides: TGTGCCAGCAGCGTACGGCCTTCAACTAATGAAAAACTGTTTTTT. It encodes CASSVRPSTNEKLFF. The chain is built from TRBV9 and TRBJ1-4; D unclear. The germline gives CDR1 SGDLS, CDR2 YYNGEE. This CDR3 contains 15 residues. Trimming removed 1 base at V and 0 bases at J, with 7 bases between.

The chain is built from TRBV14 and TRBJ2-7, with 7 bases lining up with TRBD2. From germline, CDR1 is SGHDN and CDR2 FVKESK. V shed 2 bases and J 2 bases; nucleotides not matched to a gene: 12. The CDR3 spans 17 residues. CDR3 region: CASSQYTGTTRPYEQYF. The CDR3 DNA is TGTGCCAGCAGCCAATATACGGGGACTACCAGACCCTACGAGCAGTACTTC.

The V gene is TRBV29-1, the J gene TRBJ2-1; no firm D call. The CDR3 sequence is 12 residues long. Germline V gene sequence: CDR1 SQVTM, CDR2 ANQGSEA. Trimming pared 7 bases from V and 7 bases from J, leaving 14 bases between. The CDR3 sequence: CSAGSGRNEQFF. In DNA, the CDR3 is TGCAGCGCTGGATCGGGTAGGAATGAGCAGTTCTTC.

V and J are TRBV29-1 and TRBJ2-2; TRBD1 aligns across 7 bases. Germline CDR1 and CDR2: SQVTM and ANQGSEA. Trimming cost V 6 bases and J 3 bases; bases outside gene matches: 13. The CDR3 totals 16 residues. CDR3 nucleotides: TGCAGCGTCCAAAGAAGAGGGGGCGCGTACACCGGGGAGCTGTTTTTT. Protein: CSVQRRGGAYTGELFF.

Only one count was recorded for this clone. The chain combines TRBV6-6 with TRBJ2-1; D is undetermined. Trimming cost V 5 bases and J 0 bases, with 11 bases left between them. This CDR3 region has 15 residues. Germline V gives CDR1 MNHNY, CDR2 SVGAGI (reference sequence). The CDR3 region has the DNA TGTGCCAGCAGTGGGAAGCCAAGCTCCTACAATGAGCAGTTCTTC. Its protein is CASSGKPSSYNEQFF.